This T cell receptor beta chain derives from a study of HIV-infected children after antiretroviral therapy interruption. Study details: For the interruption arm, samples span week 0 through about 3 years after study end.

Trimming removed 8 bases at V and 6 bases at J, with 14 bases between. Per the germline V gene, CDR1 is MNHEY and CDR2 is SMNVEV (reference sequence). CDR3 length equals 14 residues. The sample's treatment: PENTA 11 planned treatment interruption arm or continuous ART arm. This clonotype showed up many times. The TCR library was built from RNA with a 3' RACE protocol and unique molecular identifiers. TCRdb called the 3' RACE reads again in MiXCR, with one record for every CDR3 protein. The sample has about 50,000 distinct CDR3 sequences, roughly 4% seen once. This chain joins TRBV27 and TRBJ1-6; no clear D. The receptor's source is a pool of human donors with HIV. Material: CD45RA+ CD4+ T cells from PBMCs, pooled from several time points, obtained from a donor given antiretroviral therapy, either interrupted or continuous. Indicated subset: naive CD4+ CD45RA+ CD45RO- T cells. The DNA of the CDR3 is TGTGCCAGCGGTATGACATCCGCTAATTCACCCCTCCACTTT. This codes for CASGMTSANSPLHF.